This TCR beta chain was sequenced during a study of neoadjuvant nivolumab and ipilimumab in lung cancer. About this clone: The antigen remains unidentified.

This CDR3 has 11 amino acids. V was trimmed by 6 bases and J by 5 bases, leaving 8 bases between them. Germline V gene sequence: CDR1 MNHNS, CDR2 SASEGT. Overall study findings and caveats: Resected tumors had greater TCR richness and clonality than uninvolved lung.

Using immunoSEQ multiplex PCR, the repertoire was profiled, and TCRdb retains in-frame clones only, with some absent. The sample records 25,000 to 30,000 clones, roughly three quarters being singletons. V is TRBV6-1 and J is TRBJ2-7, with unresolved D. Source: tumor tissue, taken after neoadjuvant nivolumab, alone or with ipilimumab, at or shortly before surgery. The sequence came from an adult with non-small cell lung cancer. The CDR3 loop is CASRERDEQYF. As DNA, the CDR3 is TGTGCCAGCAGAGAAAGGGACGAGCAGTACTTC.